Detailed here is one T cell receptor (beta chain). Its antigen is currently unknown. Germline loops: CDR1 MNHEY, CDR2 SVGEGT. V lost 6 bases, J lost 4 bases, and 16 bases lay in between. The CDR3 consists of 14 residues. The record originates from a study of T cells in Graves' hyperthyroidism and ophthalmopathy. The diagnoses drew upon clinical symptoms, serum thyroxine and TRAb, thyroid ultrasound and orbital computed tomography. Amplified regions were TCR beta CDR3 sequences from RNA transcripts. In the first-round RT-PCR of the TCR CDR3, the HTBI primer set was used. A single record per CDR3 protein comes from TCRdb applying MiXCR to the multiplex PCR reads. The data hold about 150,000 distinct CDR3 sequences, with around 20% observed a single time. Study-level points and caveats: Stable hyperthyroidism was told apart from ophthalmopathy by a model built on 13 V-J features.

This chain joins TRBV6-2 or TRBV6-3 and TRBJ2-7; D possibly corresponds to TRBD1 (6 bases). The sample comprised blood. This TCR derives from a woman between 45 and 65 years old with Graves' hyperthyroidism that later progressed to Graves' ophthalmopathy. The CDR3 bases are TGTGCCAGCAGCCCACAGGGAACATTTTACGAGCAGTACTTC. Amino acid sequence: CASSPQGTFYEQYF.